This T cell receptor beta chain was retrieved from a study of memory CD4+ T cells and cytomegalovirus serostatus. The protocol was immunoSEQ multiplex PCR, while the TCRdb copy is restricted to in-frame clones and leaves out a portion. Of over 40,000 clones in the sample, more than 60% were seen once. Trimming shortened V by 3 bases and J by 6 bases, and 9 bases separated the two germline ends. Germline V gene sequence: CDR1 SGHAT, CDR2 FQNNGV. This CDR3 has 13 amino acids. The sort gate was single viable CD3+CD4+CD8-CD45RO+ cells for memory CD4+ T cells. The sample was memory CD4+ T cells from blood. V gene TRBV11-2 combines with J gene TRBJ2-1; D possibly corresponds to TRBD1 (5 bases). The source of this sequence is an adult in good health and CMV-seronegative. The CDR3 region is CASSLARVNEQFF. The CDR3 DNA reads as TGTGCCAGCAGCTTGGCCAGGGTCAATGAGCAGTTCTTC.